The next 8 T cell receptor beta chains were all read from a single sample in a study of beta chain features in type 1 diabetes. The investigators reverse transcribed all of the isolated RNA, so they sequenced expressed TCRB transcripts. TCRdb keeps only in-frame clones here, not all; method: immunoSEQ multiplex PCR. This table has 200,000 to 300,000 clones, about 26% appearing once. The sequenced material came from central memory CD4+ T cells from blood. The receptors stem from a man aged 25-45 years in good health.

Only one count was recorded for this clone. The J gene is TRBJ2-7, the V gene TRBV10-3; 7 bases are shared with TRBD1. The CDR3 length is 12 residues. Trimming removed 6 bases from V and 3 bases from J; junction bases left unmatched: 2. Per germline, CDR1 ENHRY and CDR2 SYGVKD. CDR3 protein: CAIRRDSYEQYF. CDR3 nucleotides: TGTGCCATCAGAAGGGACAGCTACGAGCAGTACTTC.

The chain's CDR3 is CASSYSGPNTGELFF. CDR3 sequence (DNA): TGTGCCAGCAGTTACTCCGGTCCTAACACCGGGGAGCTGTTTTTT. The rearrangement joins TRBV6-6 to TRBJ2-2, with no clear D. Germline V lookup: CDR1 MNHNY, CDR2 SVGAGI (reference sequence). The CDR3 has 15 residues. V was cut by 0 bases and J by 2 bases, with 7 bases left in between.

J is TRBJ2-7 and V is TRBV2; D ambiguous. V shed 6 bases and J shed 6 bases, with 9 bases lying between them. The CDR3 runs 11 residues. The V gene's germline CDR1 is SNHLY and CDR2 FYNNEI. CDR3 DNA: TGTGCCAGCAGCGTCCGGTCCGAGCAGTACTTC. Amino acid sequence: CASSVRSEQYF.

V is TRBV19 and J is TRBJ1-2; no clear D. CDR1 LNHDA and CDR2 SQIVND come from the germline V gene (reference sequence). The CDR3 totals 13 residues. Trimming cost V 4 bases and J 4 bases, with 10 bases left between them. The CDR3, as DNA: TGTGCCAGTAGTAGGTCAGGAAGCTATGGCTACACCTTC. This sequence encodes CASSRSGSYGYTF.

This chain uses TRBV7-9 with TRBJ2-1; 7 bases line up with TRBD1. V shed 5 bases and J 4 bases; nucleotides not matched to a gene: 5. Germline V CDR1 and CDR2: SEHNR, FQNEAQ (reference sequence). This CDR3 region has 14 residues. CDR3 amino acids: CASSPDRTYNEQFF. The CDR3 DNA reads as TGTGCCAGCAGCCCGGACAGGACTTACAATGAGCAGTTCTTC.

The CDR3 bases are TGCGCCAGCAGCCAAAATCAGGCAGAGTTCTTC. It encodes CASSQNQAEFF. The chain employs TRBV4-1 and TRBJ2-1, with D uncertain. Trimming cost V 2 bases and J 14 bases, with 10 bases left between them. This CDR3 is 11 amino acids long. Germline V lookup: CDR1 MGHRA, CDR2 YSYEKL.

This chain connects TRBV30 to TRBJ1-3, with D perhaps TRBD1 (6 bases). CDR1 GTSNPN and CDR2 SVGIG come from the germline V gene (reference sequence). The CDR3 consists of 14 residues. With 4 bases removed from V and 4 bases from J, the gap between germline ends came to 14 bases. The DNA of the CDR3 is TGTGCCTGGAACCGAGGGGGTTCGGGAAACACCATATATTTT. Encoded protein: CAWNRGGSGNTIYF.

The chain recombines TRBV7-9 with TRBJ2-4; D unclear. Germline V CDR1 and CDR2: SEHNR, FQNEAQ (reference sequence). This CDR3 has 11 residues. V dropped 3 bases and J dropped 12 bases, with 9 bases sitting between them. CDR3 protein: CASSLEGHQYF. The CDR3 region has the DNA TGTGCCAGCAGCTTGGAAGGGCATCAGTACTTC.